This T cell receptor (beta chain) was captured in a study of breast tumors, draining lymph nodes, adjacent tissues. General study points: The lymph node origin of tumor T cells was framed as consistent with a hypothesis, not demonstrated.

Each CDR3 protein gets one entry after TCRdb re-called the multiplex PCR reads with MiXCR. The repertoire holds roughly 15,000 distinct CDR3 sequences, around 53% seen once, with approximately 30% in the top ten. Comments on this clonotype: The antigen is unknown.

The TCR originated in a female donor with breast cancer. Some clones in this sample may be carry-over from other donors' samples. Material: tumor-adjacent breast tissue.

The CDR3 coding sequence is TGCAGTGCAGTCGGTAGCGGGAGGGCGGGAGAGCAGTACTTC. It yields the protein CSAVGSGRAGEQYF. The genes are TRBV20-1 and TRBJ2-7; 11 bases agree with TRBD2. Germline V gene sequence: CDR1 DFQATT, CDR2 SNEGSKA (reference sequence). The V and J ends lost 6 bases and 7 bases, in that order; junction bases with no gene match: 11. There are 14 residues in the CDR3.